Sequencing of this T cell receptor beta chain was carried out in a study of T cell responses to AZD1222 COVID-19 vaccine. Study-level information: Analyses pooled second doses at about 4 or about 12 weeks. Study results and limitations: Unmutated variant regions are reportedly targeted by nearly half of spike-specific TCRs. White British donors predominated, females outnumbered males, and clonal diversity was possibly underestimated. Baseline seropositivity characterized only 5 to 7 AZD1222 recipients.

Only in-frame clones appear in the TCRdb table, and some are missing; sequencing was by immunoSEQ multiplex PCR. The sample yields approximately 150,000 clones, 80% to 95% seen once. V lost 2 bases to trimming and J lost 4 bases, with 20 bases between them. Germline loops: CDR1 LNHNV, CDR2 YYDKDF (reference sequence). CDR3 length: 18 residues. Comment on this clone: Its antigen is currently unknown.

The sequencing used peripheral blood, collected on day 0 of AZD1222 vaccination. The receptor comes from an adult in good health. The chain is built from TRBV15 and TRBJ2-2; D may be TRBD1 or TRBD2 (7 bases each). The CDR3 DNA reads as TGTGCCACCAGCAGACCTACAGGGAGGGGGCGCGGCACCGGGGAGCTGTTTTTT. Its translation: CATSRPTGRGRGTGELFF.